This T cell receptor (beta chain) was obtained from a study of blood T cell repertoires in COVID-19 (dated by TCRdb to the early 2020s). With respect to the entire study: Samples from collaborators originated in the United States, Italy and Spain and spanned both the acute and convalescent phases of COVID-19. HLA class I and class II types, where available, came from metadata supplied by the sample provider rather than from assay-based typing. Sample metadata almost always included a de-identified subject ID, COVID-19 status, age in years and sex. The repertoires were released in a freely available public database intended as a resource for research on the immune response to SARS-CoV-2. The dataset comprised deeply sampled blood TCRbeta repertoires from subjects exposed to, actively infected with, or recovered from COVID-19. The prospective study material was composed of cDNA or gDNA derived from T cells, B-cell-depleted T cells, or PBMCs. The samples were drawn from the first 160 participants of the ongoing ImmuneRACE study and from over 950 subjects provided by 6 global collaborators. Overall results and qualifications from the work: The quantity of clinical and demographic metadata differed by source and by participant and was supplied without curation.

One collaborating source in Seattle enrolled patients while the patients were actively infected and followed the patients over time throughout the course of disease. Collaborating institutions collected whole blood in K2EDTA tubes following their own protocols. For TCRbeta analysis, collaborators shipped samples in one of three forms: frozen whole blood, isolated PBMCs, or DNA extracted from either of those sample types. CDR1 and CDR2, per the germline V gene (reference sequence), are DFQATT and SNEGSKA. From cysteine to phenylalanine, the CDR3 is 16 amino acids long. Only the CDR3 DNA stays, 48 bases, in frame from base 1. The junction carries 15 bases between V and J, which are trimmed by 3 bases and 0 bases respectively. TCRbeta CDR3 regions were amplified from genomic DNA using the immunoSEQ Assay, a bias-controlled multiplex PCR. Per the source publication's procedure: The number of nucleated cells in each sample was estimated by amplification of reference gene primers within the assay. To quantify the absolute abundance of each unique TCRbeta CDR3 rearrangement, sequence reads were collapsed and filtered. For each sample, productive Simpson clonality was calculated as the square root of Simpson's diversity index across productive rearrangements. Held by TCRdb, this immuneACCESS table contains in-frame sequences only and omits some clones. Under half of the omission traces to an unresolved V gene where checked; the cause of the rest is unknown. The V and J calls and clone size are taken from that table; D and trimming were inferred from the DNA. The sample profile shows 300,000 to 400,000 clones; 75% to 90% of them were found once. Under 6.5% of the sample is in the top ten clones.

Points on this clone: Its antigen is unknown. There are no base qualities to consult, and no much larger clone falls within one base.

The sequence was collected from a woman between 50 and 59 years old with COVID-19, enrolled during active disease. The sequenced sample was peripheral blood. Recombination joined TRBV20-1 with TRBJ2-1, and perhaps TRBD2 as D gene, on 6 matching bases. The DNA is TGCAGTGCTAGTCCTGGGAAGGGAGGCTCCTACAATGAGCAGTTCTTC. Its translation is CSASPGKGGSYNEQFF.